This passage covers 25 T cell receptor beta chains from one sample sequenced in a study of blood T cell repertoires in COVID-19. Assay: immunoSEQ multiplex PCR; the TCRdb copy retains only in-frame clones and omits some. In the table there are roughly 43,000 clones, over 80% of which are singletons. Material for sequencing was peripheral blood. These receptors came from a man aged 60-69 years with active COVID-19.

The chain joins TRBV6-6 to TRBJ2-5; 8 nucleotides line up with TRBD2. CDR1 is MNHNY, CDR2 SVGAGI, per germline (reference sequence). V lost 6 bases and J lost 5; bases outside the gene matches: 11. The CDR3 extends over 15 amino acids. The CDR3 loop is CASRPSGGAGETQYF. The DNA of the CDR3 is TGTGCCAGCAGACCCAGCGGGGGTGCGGGGGAGACCCAGTACTTC.

V usage is TRBV19 and J usage is TRBJ1-4; D uncertain. This CDR3 contains 13 residues. Trimming stripped 3 bases from V and 8 bases from J, with 10 bases between. Germline-derived CDR1 and CDR2 are LNHDA and SQIVND (reference sequence). This CDR3 is CASSIQVGEKLFF. DNA of the CDR3: TGTGCCAGTAGTATCCAGGTTGGAGAAAAACTGTTTTTT.

The chain has TRBV5-6 and TRBJ2-2, with 10 nucleotides matching TRBD1. The germline CDR1 and CDR2 sequences are SGHDT and YYEEEE. CDR3 length equals 15 residues. The V gene end was trimmed by 3 bases and the J gene end by 3 bases; junction bases not matched to a gene: 2. The DNA for the CDR3 is TGTGCCAGCAGCTGGGGGACAGGGGACACCGGGGAGCTGTTTTTT. It translates to CASSWGTGDTGELFF.

The CDR3 DNA reads as TGTGCCAGTAGTATGCGAACAGGGGGAAGCAATCAGCCCCAGCATTTT. This sequence encodes CASSMRTGGSNQPQHF. The rearrangement links TRBV19 to TRBJ1-5; TRBD1 matches 8 bases. Unmatched junction bases numbered 5, after V lost 3 bases and J lost 1 base. The CDR3 is 16 amino acids. Germline CDR1 is LNHDA and CDR2 is SQIVND (reference sequence).

The chain employs TRBV3-1 (or the pseudogene TRBV3-2) and TRBJ2-1; the D is unclear. There are 15 residues in the CDR3. Germline CDR1 and CDR2: LGHDT and YNNKEL (reference sequence). V was clipped by 0 bases and J by 3 bases, with 9 bases between them. For the CDR3, the DNA is TGTGCCAGCAGCCAAGATCAAGAGAACTACAATGAGCAGTTCTTC. Translated: CASSQDQENYNEQFF.

The chain joins TRBV5-1 to TRBJ2-3; 15 bases are a match to TRBD2. This CDR3 is 17 amino acids long. Germline lookup yields CDR1 SGHRS and CDR2 YFSETQ. V shed 4 bases and J 0 bases; nucleotides not matched to a gene: 3. The CDR3 is CASSAGTSGGSTDTQYF. The CDR3 DNA follows: TGCGCCAGCAGCGCGGGGACTAGCGGGGGGAGCACAGATACGCAGTATTTT.

The chain is built from TRBV19 and TRBJ2-5; 9 positions agree with TRBD1. Germline CDR1 LNHDA, CDR2 SQIVND (reference sequence). The J segment lost 5 bases and the V segment lost 5 bases, leaving 9 bases of the junction unmatched. The CDR3 length is 15 residues. CDR3 DNA: TGTGCCAGTAGTCCACGGGACAGGGTCCACGAGACCCAGTACTTC. Translated: CASSPRDRVHETQYF. Filled out from reference TRBV19 and TRBJ2-5, the complete variable domain reads DGGITQSPKYLFRKEGQNVTLSCEQNLNHDAMYWYRQDPGQGLRLIYYSQIVNDFQKGDIAEGYSVSREKKESFPLTVTSAQKNPTAFYLCASSPRDRVHETQYFGPGTRLLVL.

This sequence joins TRBV12-3 or TRBV12-4 and TRBJ1-5; no clear D gene. CDR3 length equals 13 residues. Trimming pared 6 bases from V and 7 bases from J, leaving 13 bases between. The DNA of the CDR3 is TGTGCCAGCAGCCCGAGCGAAAACCAGCCCCAGCATTTT. This codes for CASSPSENQPQHF.

This chain links TRBV5-6 with TRBJ1-1; 7 bases map to TRBD1. Germline CDR1 is SGHDT and CDR2 is YYEEEE. V lost 0 bases to trimming and J lost 2 bases; unmatched junction nucleotides: 7. CDR3 length equals 16 residues. CDR3 in amino acids: CASSLGGQALNTEAFF. In DNA, the CDR3 is TGTGCCAGCAGCTTGGGTGGACAGGCGTTAAACACTGAAGCTTTCTTT.

The count of this clone is one. The rearrangement uses TRBV5-1 and TRBJ2-5; D gene uncertain. Germline loops: CDR1 SGHRS, CDR2 YFSETQ. The CDR3 runs 13 residues. Trimming shortened V by 4 bases and J by 0 bases, and 7 bases separated the two germline ends. DNA for the CDR3: TGCGCCAGCAGCCAACAGTACCAAGAGACCCAGTACTTC. Translating it yields CASSQQYQETQYF.

The rearrangement uses TRBV12-3 or TRBV12-4 and TRBJ1-6, with D possibly TRBD1 on 5 matching bases. This CDR3 comprises 13 residues. V was clipped by 3 bases and J by 6 bases, with 6 bases between them. The DNA of the CDR3 is TGTGCCAGCAGTTTGACAGCTAATTCACCCCTCCACTTT. Residues: CASSLTANSPLHF.

This sequence joins TRBV7-2 and TRBJ1-2; 9 nucleotides match TRBD1. The germline V gene has CDR1 SGHTA and CDR2 FQGNSA. V shed 5 bases and J 2 bases; nucleotides not matched to a gene: 3. The length of the CDR3 is 14 residues. CDR3 coding DNA: TGTGCCAGCAGCACTGGGACAGGGAACTATGGCTACACCTTC. The encoded protein is CASSTGTGNYGYTF.

This sequence joins TRBV6-2 or TRBV6-3 and TRBJ2-7, with D maybe TRBD2 (5 bases). This CDR3 is 14 amino acids long. With 2 bases removed from V and 3 bases from J, the gap between germline ends came to 11 bases. Germline V gene data show CDR1 as MNHEY and CDR2 as SVGEGT. The CDR3 coding sequence is TGTGCCAGCAGTTACCCACCGGGGTTCTACGAGCAGTACTTC. Its translation is CASSYPPGFYEQYF.

The chain carries TRBV28 and TRBJ2-1, with D perhaps matching TRBD2 (5 bases). The V gene lost 6 bases and the J gene lost 6 bases, with 12 bases spanning the gap. From germline, CDR1 is MDHEN and CDR2 SYDVKM. The CDR3 extends over 13 amino acids. The chain's CDR3 is CASSRGQRNEQFF. CDR3 DNA: TGTGCCAGCAGCCGAGGGCAGCGCAATGAGCAGTTCTTC.

This clone came up once. This chain uses TRBV5-1 with TRBJ2-4; 8 bases agree with TRBD1. Germline CDR1 is SGHRS and CDR2 is YFSETQ. CDR3 size: 15 residues. With 4 bases clipped from V and 0 bases from J, the junction kept 3 bases outside the gene matches. Here the CDR3 reads CASSPDRAAKNIQYF. In nucleotides, the CDR3 is TGCGCCAGCAGCCCGGACAGGGCAGCCAAAAACATTCAGTACTTC.

V gene TRBV30 combines with J gene TRBJ1-5; D perhaps matches TRBD1 (6 bases). The germline V gene encodes CDR1 GTSNPN and CDR2 SVGIG (reference sequence). The germline V and J ends were trimmed by 0 bases and 1 base, with 13 bases remaining between them. This CDR3 has 16 amino acids. CDR3 residues: CAWSVEGGRSNQPQHF. DNA for the CDR3: TGTGCCTGGAGTGTGGAAGGGGGAAGAAGCAATCAGCCCCAGCATTTT.

The genes are TRBV5-5 and TRBJ2-1; TRBD2 matches at 9 bases. J lost 0 bases, V lost 4 bases, and 2 bases had no gene match. The length of the CDR3 is 15 residues. CDR1 and CDR2 (germline): SGHKS, YYEKEE (reference sequence). CDR3 DNA sequence: TGTGCCAGCAGCGGACTAGCGTCCTCCTACAATGAGCAGTTCTTC. Residues: CASSGLASSYNEQFF.

Only one count was recorded for this clone. CDR3 DNA sequence: TGTGCCAGTAGTCAAAGGGGGTCCAATTCACCCCTCCACTTT. Its translation: CASSQRGSNSPLHF. This chain uses TRBV19 with TRBJ1-6, with D maybe TRBD1 (6 bases). The V end lost 5 bases, the J end lost 7 bases, and 12 bases lay between the germline ends. CDR3 length: 14 residues. Germline-derived CDR1 and CDR2 are LNHDA and SQIVND (reference sequence). Full variable domain (remainder filled in from reference TRBV19 and TRBJ1-6): DGGITQSPKYLFRKEGQNVTLSCEQNLNHDAMYWYRQDPGQGLRLIYYSQIVNDFQKGDIAEGYSVSREKKESFPLTVTSAQKNPTAFYLCASSQRGSNSPLHFGNGTRLTVT.

This clone was found once. The chain combines TRBV21-1 with TRBJ1-1; TRBD1, as called in the table, went unchecked against the DNA. TRBV21-1 counts as a pseudogene. The CDR3 has 17 residues. CDR3 bases: TGTGCCAGCAGCACCCTAGGGGACAGGGGCACGAACACTGAAGCTTTCTTT. Amino acid sequence: CASSTLGDRGTNTEAFF.

This chain connects TRBV12-3 or TRBV12-4 to TRBJ1-6, with D perhaps TRBD1 (5 bases). V was clipped by 6 bases and J by 10 bases, with 13 bases between them. The CDR3 covers 13 residues. The CDR3: CASSWRGRSPLHF. CDR3 coding DNA: TGTGCCAGCAGCTGGAGGGGTCGATCACCCCTCCACTTT.

This sequence joins TRBV30 and TRBJ2-1, with a tentative D call TRBD1 (6 bases). The germline gives CDR1 GTSNPN, CDR2 SVGIG (reference sequence). V dropped 2 bases and J dropped 4 bases, with 12 bases sitting between them. This CDR3 has 14 residues. The DNA of the CDR3 is TGTGCCTGGAGTAAAGGACAGTTGTACAATGAGCAGTTCTTC. It specifies CAWSKGQLYNEQFF.

The chain is built from TRBV29-1 and TRBJ2-7, with D perhaps matching TRBD2 (6 bases). In germline, CDR1 is SQVTM, CDR2 ANQGSEA. The ends were cut back, 5 bases at V and 3 bases at J, with 20 bases in the middle. There are 15 residues in the CDR3. CDR3: CSVLKLAGLRYEQYF. CDR3 sequence (DNA): TGCAGCGTTCTGAAATTGGCGGGACTTCGCTACGAGCAGTACTTC.

The chain is built from TRBV19 and TRBJ2-3, with a weak D call TRBD1 (6 bases). The V gene's germline CDR1 is LNHDA and CDR2 SQIVND (reference sequence). With 4 bases removed from V and 0 bases from J, the gap between germline ends came to 11 bases. This CDR3 is 15 amino acids long. CDR3 region: CASSTGTSSTDTQYF. The DNA of the CDR3 is TGTGCCAGTAGTACCGGGACATCTAGCACAGATACGCAGTATTTT.

V is TRBV6-1 and J is TRBJ1-5, with D possibly being TRBD1 (6 bases). V lost 1 base, J lost 8 bases, and 9 bases lay in between. CDR1 and CDR2 (germline): MNHNS, SASEGT. The CDR3 extends over 13 amino acids. The CDR3 sequence is CASSEDREKPQHF. Written as DNA, the CDR3 is TGTGCCAGCAGTGAAGACAGGGAAAAGCCCCAGCATTTT.

This chain joins TRBV19 and TRBJ1-5; possibly TRBD1 for D (5 bases). The CDR3 totals 15 residues. Germline-derived CDR1 and CDR2 are LNHDA and SQIVND (reference sequence). V lost 3 bases and J 5 bases, leaving 14 bases between the germline ends. Written as DNA, the CDR3 is TGTGCCAGTAGTATTATGGGGCGGTTGGATCAGCCCCAGCATTTT. This codes for CASSIMGRLDQPQHF.